This T cell receptor (beta chain) was profiled in a study of long-term antiretroviral therapy in people with HIV. Survey level was the resolution at which the v3.0 immunoSEQ assay ran. Here immunoSEQ multiplex PCR was the method, and the copy in TCRdb shows in-frame clones only, minus some. Of tens of thousands of clones in the sample, under 85% were seen once. Germline lookup yields CDR1 SGHRS and CDR2 YFSETQ. J gave up 1 base and V 4 bases, and 6 bases lay outside the gene matches. CDR3 length equals 15 residues. Material: unsorted PBMCs, obtained 1.1 years before starting antiretroviral therapy. This TCR came from a woman aged 40 to 55 with HIV. This chain uses TRBV5-1 with TRBJ2-3, with 7 bases identical to TRBD1. In DNA, the CDR3 is TGCGCCAGCAGCACCGGGGACAGAGGCACAGATACGCAGTATTTT. This encodes CASSTGDRGTDTQYF. The entire variable domain, with the rest obtained from reference TRBV5-1 and TRBJ2-3, is as follows: KAGVTQTPRYLIKTRGQQVTLSCSPISGHRSVSWYQQTPGQGLQFLFEYFSETQRNKGNFPGRFSGRQFSNSRSEMNVSTLELGDSALYLCASSTGDRGTDTQYFGPGTRLTVL.